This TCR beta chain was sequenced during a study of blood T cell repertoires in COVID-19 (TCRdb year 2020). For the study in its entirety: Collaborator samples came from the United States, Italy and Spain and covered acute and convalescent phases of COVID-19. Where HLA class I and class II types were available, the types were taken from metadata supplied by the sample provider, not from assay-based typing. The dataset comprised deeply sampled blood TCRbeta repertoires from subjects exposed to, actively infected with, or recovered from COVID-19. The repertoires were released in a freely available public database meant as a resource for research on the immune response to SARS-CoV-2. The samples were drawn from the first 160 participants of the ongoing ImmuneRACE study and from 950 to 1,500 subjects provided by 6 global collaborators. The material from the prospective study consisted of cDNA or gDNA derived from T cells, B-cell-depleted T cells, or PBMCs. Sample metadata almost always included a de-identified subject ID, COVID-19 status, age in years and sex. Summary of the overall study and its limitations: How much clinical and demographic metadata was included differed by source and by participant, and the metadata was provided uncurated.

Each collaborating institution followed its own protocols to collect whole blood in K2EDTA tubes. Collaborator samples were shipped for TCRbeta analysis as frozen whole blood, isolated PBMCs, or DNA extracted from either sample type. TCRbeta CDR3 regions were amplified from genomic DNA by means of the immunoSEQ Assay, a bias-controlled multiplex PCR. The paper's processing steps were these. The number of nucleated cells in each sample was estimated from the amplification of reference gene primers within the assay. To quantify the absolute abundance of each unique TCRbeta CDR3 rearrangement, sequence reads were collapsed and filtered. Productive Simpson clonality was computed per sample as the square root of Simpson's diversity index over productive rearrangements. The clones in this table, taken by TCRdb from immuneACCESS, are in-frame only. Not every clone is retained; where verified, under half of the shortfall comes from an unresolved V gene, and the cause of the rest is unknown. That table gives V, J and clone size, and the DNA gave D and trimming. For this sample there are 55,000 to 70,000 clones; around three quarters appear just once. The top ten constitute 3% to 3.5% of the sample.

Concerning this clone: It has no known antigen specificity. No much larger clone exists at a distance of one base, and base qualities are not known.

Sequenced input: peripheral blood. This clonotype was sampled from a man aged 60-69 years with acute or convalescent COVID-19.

The sequenced DNA is TGTGCCAGCTCACCACCTAGCGGGGGGGTTAGCTCCTACGAGCAGTACTTC. Its amino acids are CASSPPSGGVSSYEQYF. Recombination joined TRBV18 with TRBJ2-7; TRBD2 agrees with 11 junctional bases. The germline V gene encodes CDR1 KGHSH and CDR2 LQKENI. The CDR3 has 17 amino acids, counting the end cysteine and phenylalanine. The only DNA kept is the CDR3, 51 bases in frame from the first base. Relative to germline, V is missing 0 bases and J is missing 0 bases, with 4 bases of the junction outside any gene match.